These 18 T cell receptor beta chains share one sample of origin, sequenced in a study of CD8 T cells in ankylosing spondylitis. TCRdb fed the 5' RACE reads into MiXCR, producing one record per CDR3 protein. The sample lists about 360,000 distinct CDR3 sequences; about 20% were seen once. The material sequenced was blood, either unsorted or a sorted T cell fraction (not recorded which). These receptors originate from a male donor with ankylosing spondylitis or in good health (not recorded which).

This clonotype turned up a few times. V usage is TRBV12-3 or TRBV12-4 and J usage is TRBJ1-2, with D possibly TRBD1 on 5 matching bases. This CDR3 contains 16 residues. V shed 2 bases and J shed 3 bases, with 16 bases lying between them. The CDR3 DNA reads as TGTGCCAGCAGTTTAACCCCCCGGGGGGATGACTATGGCTACACCTTC. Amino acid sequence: CASSLTPRGDDYGYTF.

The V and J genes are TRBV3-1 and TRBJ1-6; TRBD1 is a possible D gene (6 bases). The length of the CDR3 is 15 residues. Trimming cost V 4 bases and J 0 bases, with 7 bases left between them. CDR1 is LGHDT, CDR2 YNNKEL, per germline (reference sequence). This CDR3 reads CASSPDSSYNSPLHF. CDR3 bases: TGTGCCAGCAGCCCGGACAGCTCCTATAATTCACCCCTCCACTTT.

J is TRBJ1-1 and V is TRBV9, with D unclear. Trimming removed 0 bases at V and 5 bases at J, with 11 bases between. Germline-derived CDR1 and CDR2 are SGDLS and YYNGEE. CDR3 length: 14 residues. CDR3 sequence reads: CASSVGGLRTEAFF. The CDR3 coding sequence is TGTGCCAGCAGCGTAGGTGGCCTGAGAACTGAAGCTTTCTTT.

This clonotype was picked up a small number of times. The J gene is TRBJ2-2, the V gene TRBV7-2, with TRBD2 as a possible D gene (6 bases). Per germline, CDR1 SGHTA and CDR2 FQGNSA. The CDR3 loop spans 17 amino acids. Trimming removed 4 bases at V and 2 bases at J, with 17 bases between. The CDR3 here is CASSWGRFRFNTGELFF. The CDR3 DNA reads TGTGCCAGCAGCTGGGGGAGGTTTAGGTTCAACACCGGGGAGCTGTTTTTT.

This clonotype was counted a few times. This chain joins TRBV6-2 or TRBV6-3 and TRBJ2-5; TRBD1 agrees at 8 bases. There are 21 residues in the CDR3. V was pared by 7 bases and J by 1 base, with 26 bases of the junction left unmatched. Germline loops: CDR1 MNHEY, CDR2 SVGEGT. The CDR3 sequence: CASTAGSTGAMAMIGQETQYF. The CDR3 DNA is TGTGCCAGCACCGCAGGATCGACAGGGGCCATGGCGATGATAGGCCAAGAGACCCAGTACTTC.

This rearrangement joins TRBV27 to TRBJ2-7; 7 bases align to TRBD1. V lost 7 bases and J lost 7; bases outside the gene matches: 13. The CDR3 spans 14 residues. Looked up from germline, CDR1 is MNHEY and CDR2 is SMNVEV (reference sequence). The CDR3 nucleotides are TGTGCCAGCAAATGGGATAAGGGGGCGCTTGAGCAGTACTTC. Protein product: CASKWDKGALEQYF.

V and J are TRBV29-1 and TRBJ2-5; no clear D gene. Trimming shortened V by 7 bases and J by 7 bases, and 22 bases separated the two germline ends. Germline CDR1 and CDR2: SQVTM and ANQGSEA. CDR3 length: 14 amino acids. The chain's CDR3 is CSAPVPSYRGTQYF. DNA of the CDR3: TGCAGCGCCCCTGTCCCCTCATACAGAGGGACCCAGTACTTC.

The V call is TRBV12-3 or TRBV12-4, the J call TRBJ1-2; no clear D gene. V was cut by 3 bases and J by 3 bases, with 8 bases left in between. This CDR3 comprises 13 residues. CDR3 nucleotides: TGTGCCAGCAGTTTCACTGGGGACTATGGCTACACCTTC. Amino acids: CASSFTGDYGYTF.

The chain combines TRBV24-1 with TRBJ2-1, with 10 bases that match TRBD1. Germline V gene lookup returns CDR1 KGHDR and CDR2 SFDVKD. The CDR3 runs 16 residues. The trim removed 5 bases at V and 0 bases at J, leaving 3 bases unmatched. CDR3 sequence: CATSGDRGHSYNEQFF. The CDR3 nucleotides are TGTGCCACCAGTGGGGACAGGGGTCACTCCTACAATGAGCAGTTCTTC.

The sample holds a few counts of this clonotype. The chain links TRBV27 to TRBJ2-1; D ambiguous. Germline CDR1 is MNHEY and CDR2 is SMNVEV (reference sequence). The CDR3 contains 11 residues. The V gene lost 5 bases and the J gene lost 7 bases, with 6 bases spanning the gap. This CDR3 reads CASSIQNEQFF. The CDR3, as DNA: TGTGCCAGCAGTATTCAAAATGAGCAGTTCTTC.

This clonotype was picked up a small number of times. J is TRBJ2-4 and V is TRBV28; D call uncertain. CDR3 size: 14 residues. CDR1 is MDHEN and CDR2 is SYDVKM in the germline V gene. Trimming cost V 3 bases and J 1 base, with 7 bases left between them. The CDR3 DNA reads TGTGCCAGCAGTTTGGCTGGGGCCAAAAACATTCAGTACTTC. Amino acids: CASSLAGAKNIQYF.

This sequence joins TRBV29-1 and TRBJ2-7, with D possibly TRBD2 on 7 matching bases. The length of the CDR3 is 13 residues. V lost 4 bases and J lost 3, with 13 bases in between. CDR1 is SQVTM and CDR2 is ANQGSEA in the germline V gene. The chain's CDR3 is CSVVAGAGYEQYF. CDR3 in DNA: TGCAGCGTTGTGGCGGGGGCGGGCTACGAGCAGTACTTC.

This CDR3 reads CSVVSSVEGAGELFF. The CDR3 DNA sequence: TGCAGCGTTGTCTCTAGCGTTGAGGGCGCCGGGGAGCTGTTTTTT. V gene TRBV29-1 combines with J gene TRBJ2-2, with D tentatively TRBD2 (6 bases). This CDR3 spans 15 amino acids. Trimming shortened V by 4 bases and J by 6 bases, and 18 bases separated the two germline ends. In germline, CDR1 is SQVTM, CDR2 ANQGSEA.

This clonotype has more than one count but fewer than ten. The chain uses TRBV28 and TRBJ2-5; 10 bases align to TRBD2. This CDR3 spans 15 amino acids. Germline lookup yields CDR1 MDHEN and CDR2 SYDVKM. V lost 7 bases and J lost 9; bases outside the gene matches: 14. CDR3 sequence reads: CASTRERGGRVSQYF. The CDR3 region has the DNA TGTGCCAGCACGCGGGAGCGGGGGGGAAGAGTTTCCCAGTACTTC.

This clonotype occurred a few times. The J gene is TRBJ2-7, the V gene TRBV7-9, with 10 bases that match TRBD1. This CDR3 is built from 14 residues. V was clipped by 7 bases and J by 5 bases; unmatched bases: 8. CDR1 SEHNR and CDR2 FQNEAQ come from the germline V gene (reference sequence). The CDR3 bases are TGTGCCAGCACGCCGGACAGGGGGGTCAACGAGCAGTACTTC. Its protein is CASTPDRGVNEQYF.

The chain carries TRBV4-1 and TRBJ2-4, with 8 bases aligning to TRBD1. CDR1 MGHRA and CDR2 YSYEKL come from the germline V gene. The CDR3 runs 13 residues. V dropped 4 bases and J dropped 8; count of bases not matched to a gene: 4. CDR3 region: CASSPGQGYIQYF. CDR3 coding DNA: TGCGCCAGCAGCCCCGGACAGGGCTACATTCAGTACTTC.

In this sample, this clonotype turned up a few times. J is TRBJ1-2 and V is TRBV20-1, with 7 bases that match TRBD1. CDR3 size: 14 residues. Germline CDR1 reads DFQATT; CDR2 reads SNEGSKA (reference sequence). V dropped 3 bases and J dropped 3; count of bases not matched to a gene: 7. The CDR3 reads CSASGFQGDYGYTF. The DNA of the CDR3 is TGCAGTGCTAGTGGGTTTCAGGGGGACTATGGCTACACCTTC.

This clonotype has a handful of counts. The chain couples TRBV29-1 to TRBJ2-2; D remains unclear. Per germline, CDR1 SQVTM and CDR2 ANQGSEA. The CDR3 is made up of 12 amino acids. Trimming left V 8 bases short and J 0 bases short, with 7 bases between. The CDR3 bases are TGCAGCTCTCGGACGAACACCGGGGAGCTGTTTTTT. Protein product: CSSRTNTGELFF.